The present T cell receptor (beta chain) was sequenced within a study of shared clonotypes between healthy human individuals. Whole-study findings and limits: Against clonotypes common to all four donors, non-shared ones had lower generation probabilities.

Donation came from healthy HIV-negative adults that had no recent acute infections or vaccinations. On this clone itself: Its antigen is unidentified.

The J segment lost 2 bases and the V segment lost 4 bases, leaving 4 bases of the junction unmatched. CDR1 and CDR2 (germline): MNHNY, SVGAGI (reference sequence). CDR3 length: 14 amino acids. The assay was immunoSEQ multiplex PCR, and TCRdb's table has in-frame clones only and misses some. The table records 2 million to 2.5 million clones, under 97% of them present only once. The chain is built from TRBV6-6 and TRBJ2-7; 8 nucleotides align to TRBD2. The clonotype comes from a man younger than 35 in good health. The sequencing input was naive CD4+ T cells sorted from blood. Subset indicated: CD45RA+ positively selected. CDR3 residues: CASSSAGGTYEQYF. CDR3 DNA sequence: TGTGCCAGCAGTTCGGCGGGAGGCACCTACGAGCAGTACTTC.